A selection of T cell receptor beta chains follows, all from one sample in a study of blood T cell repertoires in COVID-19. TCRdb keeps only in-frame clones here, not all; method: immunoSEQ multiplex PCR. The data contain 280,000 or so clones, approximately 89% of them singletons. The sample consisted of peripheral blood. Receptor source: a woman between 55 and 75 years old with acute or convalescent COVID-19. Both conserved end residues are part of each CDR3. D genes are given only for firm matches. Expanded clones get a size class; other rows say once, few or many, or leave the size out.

CDR3nt: TGTGCCAGCAGCCCAATAGGACAGGGGGGAGGCTACACCTTC; CDR3aa: CASSPIGQGGGYTF; v_gene: TRBV9; j_gene: TRBJ1-2; d_gene: TRBD1; abundance: .
CDR3nt: TGTGCCACCAGCAGAGAGCTAGCGGGAGGGACAGATACGCAGTATTTT; CDR3aa: CATSRELAGGTDTQYF; v_gene: TRBV15; j_gene: TRBJ2-3; d_gene: TRBD2; abundance: .
CDR3nt: TGTGCCAGCAGTCAACTCCCCACTGAAGCTTTCTTT; CDR3aa: CASSQLPTEAFF; v_gene: TRBV3-1/TRBV3-2; j_gene: TRBJ1-1; d_gene: .; abundance: once
CDR3nt: TGTGCCAGCAGCTTCGGGGAGGGCCAACGGGAGTATTTT; CDR3aa: CASSFGEGQREYF; v_gene: TRBV11-2; j_gene: TRBJ2-3; d_gene: TRBD2; abundance: .
CDR3nt: TGTGCCAGCCGGCGGGACAGTTATAATTCACCCCTCCACTTT; CDR3aa: CASRRDSYNSPLHF; v_gene: TRBV6-5; j_gene: TRBJ1-6; d_gene: TRBD1; abundance: .
CDR3nt: TGTGCCAGCAGTGAATTGGACAGGGTGAGCAATCAGCCCCAGCATTTT; CDR3aa: CASSELDRVSNQPQHF; v_gene: TRBV2; j_gene: TRBJ1-5; d_gene: TRBD1; abundance: .
CDR3nt: TGCAGCGTTGAAGAGGGACAGCAGAACACTGAAGCTTTCTTT; CDR3aa: CSVEEGQQNTEAFF; v_gene: TRBV29-1; j_gene: TRBJ1-1; d_gene: TRBD1; abundance: .
CDR3nt: TGTGCCAGCAGTTTAGGACAGAGCCCCTACGAGCAGTACTTC; CDR3aa: CASSLGQSPYEQYF; v_gene: TRBV28; j_gene: TRBJ2-7; d_gene: .; abundance: .
CDR3nt: TGTGCCAGCAGCCCTGGACAGGGGGCAGCAGAAAAACTGTTTTTT; CDR3aa: CASSPGQGAAEKLFF; v_gene: TRBV7-9; j_gene: TRBJ1-4; d_gene: TRBD1; abundance: .
CDR3nt: TGTGCCAGCGGGGGAGGGGGGAACACTGAAGCTTTCTTT; CDR3aa: CASGGGGNTEAFF; v_gene: TRBV9; j_gene: TRBJ1-1; d_gene: .; abundance: once
CDR3nt: TGTGCCATCAGTGCAGTGACAGGGTTTGCTGAAGCTTTCTTT; CDR3aa: CAISAVTGFAEAFF; v_gene: TRBV10-3; j_gene: TRBJ1-1; d_gene: TRBD1; abundance: .
CDR3nt: TGTGCCAGCAGACCATACACAAGGACTACTGGGGCCAACGTCCTGACTTTC; CDR3aa: CASRPYTRTTGANVLTF; v_gene: TRBV27; j_gene: TRBJ2-6; d_gene: .; abundance: .
CDR3nt: TGTGCCAGCAGTCTGACAGGGCCCACCGGGGAGCTGTTTTTT; CDR3aa: CASSLTGPTGELFF; v_gene: TRBV27; j_gene: TRBJ2-2; d_gene: TRBD1; abundance: .
CDR3nt: TGCGCCAGCAGCAGAAGACTGATCCCGGGCACCGGGGAGCTGTTTTTT; CDR3aa: CASSRRLIPGTGELFF; v_gene: TRBV4-1; j_gene: TRBJ2-2; d_gene: .; abundance: .
CDR3nt: TGTGCCAGCAGCTTAGGACATGGTTGGGGCTACACCTTC; CDR3aa: CASSLGHGWGYTF; v_gene: TRBV11-1; j_gene: TRBJ1-2; d_gene: .; abundance: .
CDR3nt: TGTGCCAGCAGCAATTGGACAGGTCGGGGGACCTCCTACGAGCAGTACTTC; CDR3aa: CASSNWTGRGTSYEQYF; v_gene: TRBV21-1; j_gene: TRBJ2-7; d_gene: .; abundance: .
CDR3nt: TGTGCCAGCAGCGTAGGGGCGGGACCCAACACCGGGGAGCTGTTTTTT; CDR3aa: CASSVGAGPNTGELFF; v_gene: TRBV9; j_gene: TRBJ2-2; d_gene: .; abundance: .
CDR3nt: TGTGCCAGCAGTTTTATACTAGCGGCGGGCCCCTACGAGCAGTACTTC; CDR3aa: CASSFILAAGPYEQYF; v_gene: TRBV28; j_gene: TRBJ2-7; d_gene: TRBD2; abundance: .
CDR3nt: TGTGCCAGCAGCTTAGACGGCTCCTATAATTCACCCCTCCACTTT; CDR3aa: CASSLDGSYNSPLHF; v_gene: TRBV7-9; j_gene: TRBJ1-6; d_gene: .; abundance: .
CDR3nt: TGTGCCAGCAGCTTAACAGGGTCGCGGGAGCAGTACTTC; CDR3aa: CASSLTGSREQYF; v_gene: TRBV7-9; j_gene: TRBJ2-7; d_gene: .; abundance: .
CDR3nt: TGTGCCAGCAGCTTACGGGATTCACCCCTCCACTTT; CDR3aa: CASSLRDSPLHF; v_gene: TRBV5-4; j_gene: TRBJ1-6; d_gene: .; abundance: few